These 17 T cell receptor beta chains share one sample of origin, sequenced in a study of vaccination and CD4 T cells after COVID-19. Cultured CD4+ T cells had their DNA profiled by the Oncomine TCR Beta short-read assay. TCRdb analysed the PCR reads with MiXCR anew, one entry per CDR3 protein. The table shows about 15,000 distinct CDR3 sequences, with around half occurring only once. Their specific antigens are unknown. Treatment given: approximately 9-day PBMC culture with coronavirus spike peptide pools or control peptides (ViraFEST assay). The sequencing here drew on cultured CD4+ T cells from blood, taken after SARS-CoV-2 vaccination. These receptors all stem from a human donor with COVID-19.

This chain joins TRBV20-1 and TRBJ1-6, with D possibly TRBD1 on 5 matching bases. The V end lost 1 base, the J end lost 9 bases, and 13 bases lay between the germline ends. The CDR3 sequence is 14 residues long. Germline CDR1 and CDR2: DFQATT and SNEGSKA (reference sequence). The CDR3: CSARVTVSGSPLHF. In DNA form, the CDR3 reads TGCAGTGCTAGAGTGACAGTCTCCGGTTCACCCCTCCACTTT.

CDR3 protein: CASSFGTGIVTQYF. The DNA of the CDR3 is TGTGCCAGCAGTTTCGGGACAGGGATTGTGACCCAGTACTTC. V gene TRBV12-3 or TRBV12-4 combines with J gene TRBJ2-5; 9 nucleotides line up with TRBD1. The CDR3 length is 14 residues. V shed 3 bases, J shed 7 bases, and the junction held 6 bases outside the gene matches.

J is TRBJ1-1 and V is TRBV30; 9 bases are a match to TRBD1. V was pared by 6 bases and J by 0 bases, with 17 bases of the junction left unmatched. Germline values: CDR1 GTSNPN, CDR2 SVGIG (reference sequence). The length of the CDR3 is 18 residues. The CDR3 DNA is TGTGCCTGCAACAGGGGGCGAGGGTTACGGGTCATGAACACTGAAGCTTTCTTT. Its protein is CACNRGRGLRVMNTEAFF.

The chain is built from TRBV19 and TRBJ1-5; TRBD1 agrees at 7 bases. After removal of 6 bases from V and 8 bases from J, the junction contained 7 bases not matched to a gene. The CDR3 length is 13 residues. CDR1 and CDR2 (germline): LNHDA, SQIVND (reference sequence). The CDR3, as DNA: TGTGCCAGTAGGCCTACAGGGGTTGAGCCCCAGCATTTT. Its translation: CASRPTGVEPQHF.

The chain uses TRBV19 and TRBJ1-1; D may be TRBD1 (6 bases). V lost 6 bases and J lost 1, with 12 bases in between. The CDR3 has 14 amino acids. Per the germline V gene, CDR1 is LNHDA and CDR2 is SQIVND (reference sequence). The CDR3 DNA sequence: TGTGCCAGTAGGGCCCCGGACAGGAACACTGAAGCTTTCTTT. Protein: CASRAPDRNTEAFF.

V gene TRBV29-1 combines with J gene TRBJ2-7; TRBD1 matches 8 bases. CDR3 length: 15 amino acids. V was pared by 6 bases and J by 3 bases, with 13 bases of the junction left unmatched. Germline V lookup: CDR1 SQVTM, CDR2 ANQGSEA. CDR3: CSVRWGTTGDYEQYF. The DNA of the CDR3 is TGCAGCGTGCGGTGGGGAACGACAGGGGACTACGAGCAGTACTTC.

This clonotype was counted between two and nine times. V and J are TRBV6-2 or TRBV6-3 and TRBJ2-5, with D perhaps TRBD2 (5 bases). This CDR3 spans 14 amino acids. CDR1 MNHEY and CDR2 SVGEGT come from the germline V gene. Trimming took 5 bases from V and 5 from J, leaving 15 bases between them. This chain's CDR3 is CASSPGLLRETQYF. The CDR3 DNA follows: TGTGCCAGCAGTCCCGGACTGCTCCGGGAGACCCAGTACTTC.

In regard to this clonotype: An end of the junction does not agree with germline; a read error may underlie this. The chain has TRBV27 and TRBJ1-2; 12 bases match TRBD1. The CDR3 extends over 14 amino acids. Looked up from germline, CDR1 is MNHEY and CDR2 is SMNVEV (reference sequence). CDR3 in amino acids: CAGSYRDRGHGYTF. For the CDR3, the DNA is TGTGCCGGCAGCTACCGGGACAGGGGGCATGGCTACACCTTC.

This clonotype has a handful of counts. The chain combines TRBV20-1 with TRBJ2-7; TRBD2 agrees at 14 bases. Germline V lookup: CDR1 DFQATT, CDR2 SNEGSKA (reference sequence). The CDR3 sequence is 14 residues long. CDR3 sequence (DNA): TGCGGTGGACTAGCGGGGGGAAACTCCTACGAGCAGTACTTC. Its translation: CGGLAGGNSYEQYF.

V usage is TRBV27 and J usage is TRBJ2-5; D is unclear. The V end lost 1 base, the J end lost 4 bases, and 16 bases lay between the germline ends. CDR1 and CDR2 (germline): MNHEY, SMNVEV (reference sequence). This CDR3 is 16 amino acids long. This CDR3 is CASSLFGFSSGETQYF. CDR3 in DNA: TGTGCCAGCAGTTTATTCGGGTTCAGTTCTGGAGAGACCCAGTACTTC.

V is TRBV6-5 and J is TRBJ1-6; D is perhaps TRBD1 (5 bases). In germline, CDR1 is MNHEY, CDR2 SVGAGI. V lost 4 bases, J lost 10 bases, and 20 bases lay in between. The CDR3 length is 16 residues. CDR3 loop: CASSLKRAQGGSPLHF. CDR3 nucleotide sequence: TGTGCCAGCAGTTTAAAGAGGGCCCAGGGCGGCTCACCCCTCCACTTT.

V usage is TRBV2 and J usage is TRBJ2-7; D is unresolved. Germline V gene lookup returns CDR1 SNHLY and CDR2 FYNNEI. Trimming removed 6 bases from V and 1 base from J, with 7 bases in between. The CDR3 is made up of 12 amino acids. CDR3 nucleotides: TGTGCCAGCAGGCCAGATTCCTACGAGCAGTACTTC. Translating it yields CASRPDSYEQYF. Combining the CDR3 with reference TRBV2 and TRBJ2-7 gives the whole variable domain EPEVTQTPSHQVTQMGQEVILRCVPISNHLYFYWYRQILGQKVEFLVSFYNNEISEKSEIFDDQFSVERPDGSNFTLKIRSTKLEDSAMYFCASRPDSYEQYFGPGTRLTVT.

The chain has TRBV6-1 and TRBJ1-3, with D hard to call. This CDR3 is built from 12 residues. Looked up from germline, CDR1 is MNHNS and CDR2 is SASEGT. Trimming left V 5 bases short and J 4 bases short, with 6 bases between. CDR3 amino acids: CASSMRGNTIYF. The CDR3 DNA sequence: TGTGCCAGCAGTATGAGGGGAAACACCATATATTTT.

V usage is TRBV5-1 and J usage is TRBJ1-2, with 8 nucleotides matching TRBD1. The CDR3 consists of 12 residues. The trim removed 4 bases at V and 6 bases at J, leaving 2 bases unmatched. Germline V gene data show CDR1 as SGHRS and CDR2 as YFSETQ. The CDR3 DNA is TGCGCCAGCAGCGTGGACAGGGATGGCTACACCTTC. Its translation: CASSVDRDGYTF.

This rearrangement joins TRBV29-1 to TRBJ2-7, with D perhaps matching TRBD1 (5 bases). This CDR3 contains 12 residues. Germline V gene data show CDR1 as SQVTM and CDR2 as ANQGSEA. V shed 4 bases and J shed 2 bases, with 9 bases lying between them. The CDR3 spells CSVALGAYEQYF. DNA for the CDR3: TGCAGCGTTGCGTTAGGGGCCTACGAGCAGTACTTC.

This clonotype was counted only a few times. V and J are TRBV6-2 or TRBV6-3 and TRBJ1-5; 8 bases line up with TRBD1. V lost 7 bases, J lost 4 bases, and 6 bases stayed unmatched. This CDR3 contains 14 residues. Germline V CDR1 and CDR2: MNHEY, SVGEGT. CDR3 in DNA: TGTGCCAGCACCGACAGGGGAGTGAATCAGCCCCAGCATTTT. Amino acid sequence: CASTDRGVNQPQHF.

V and J are TRBV6-1 and TRBJ2-7; 8 bases are a match to TRBD1. Trimming removed 7 bases from V and 1 base from J; junction bases left unmatched: 6. Germline CDR1 MNHNS, CDR2 SASEGT. There are 14 residues in the CDR3. The CDR3 is CASKRGDRSYEQYF. The CDR3 DNA is TGTGCCAGCAAAAGGGGGGACAGGTCCTACGAGCAGTACTTC.